This T cell receptor beta chain was recovered during a study of T cells in Graves' hyperthyroidism and ophthalmopathy. Study-wide findings and caveats: Before onset, by a median of around 6.4 months, the model predicted ophthalmopathy.

Details on this clonotype: Its antigen is not identified.

Thyroid ultrasound and orbital computed tomography, with clinical symptoms and serum thyroxine and TRAb, informed diagnoses. Over 9 ml of fresh peripheral blood supplied the PBMCs. From RNA transcripts, TCR beta CDR3 regions were amplified. An initial round of RT-PCR targeting the TCR CDR3 relied on the HTBI primer set. TCRdb itself ran the multiplex PCR reads through MiXCR, one entry per CDR3 protein. This sample has approximately 490,000 distinct CDR3 sequences, with 20% to 25% found just once. The CDR3 loop spans 13 amino acids. Unmatched junction bases numbered 6, after V lost 3 bases and J lost 13 bases.

This chain joins TRBV12-3 or TRBV12-4 and TRBJ2-3, with 11 bases fitting TRBD2. Material: blood. The source is a woman in her 70s with Graves' ophthalmopathy. CDR3 sequence: CASSLLAGGLKYF. The CDR3 DNA is TGTGCCAGCAGTTTGTTAGCGGGAGGGCTGAAGTATTTT.